This T cell receptor beta chain came from a study of early T cells in non-severe SARS-CoV-2 infection. Germline CDR1 SGHTA, CDR2 FQGTGA. V lost 2 bases to trimming and J lost 7 bases, with 11 bases between them. The CDR3 contains 13 residues. TCRdb analysed the 5' RACE reads with MiXCR anew, one entry per CDR3 protein. The sample consists of around 84,000 distinct CDR3 sequences, about 15% of them appearing once. This clonotype was counted at least ten times. The clonotype originates from an adult who was a healthcare worker with PCR-confirmed SARS-CoV-2 infection or an uninfected control (not recorded which). Input material: whole blood. The chain couples TRBV7-3 to TRBJ1-1; perhaps TRBD1 as D (5 bases). CDR3 amino acids: CASSLGGVGEAFF. In nucleotides, the CDR3 is TGTGCCAGCAGCTTAGGAGGGGTCGGTGAAGCTTTCTTT.